This T cell receptor (beta chain) was sequenced for a study of T cell responses to AZD1222 COVID-19 vaccine. Study overall: Pooled in the analysis were second doses at about 4 or about 12 weeks. Whole-study results and caveats: The study found Spike-specific TCR breadth and depth rose after two AZD1222 doses. Close to half of all spike-specific TCRs reportedly target regions of the variants that are unmutated. Sampling that yielded the repertoires occurred only after the peak T cell response.

Generated by immunoSEQ multiplex PCR, the TCRdb table keeps only in-frame clones and is missing some. The sample lists 93,000 or so clones, about nine tenths seen once, with over 40% in the top ten. Turning to this clone: The target antigen is unknown.

V dropped 7 bases and J dropped 2; count of bases not matched to a gene: 1. Germline CDR1 and CDR2: ENHRY and SYGVKD. The CDR3 has 14 amino acids. Sequencing was performed on peripheral blood, taken on day 0 of AZD1222 vaccination. This chain uses TRBV10-3 with TRBJ2-6; 8 bases align to TRBD2. The TCR originated in an adult in good health. This chain's CDR3 is CAITRGAGANVLTF. The CDR3 DNA follows: TGTGCCATCACGCGGGGGGCTGGGGCCAACGTCCTGACTTTC.